The rows below give T cell receptor beta chains drawn from one sample of a study of T cells in Graves' hyperthyroidism and ophthalmopathy. One entry per CDR3 protein, called by TCRdb with MiXCR from the multiplex PCR reads. The sample holds fewer than 650,000 distinct CDR3 sequences; 12% to 15% are singletons and the top ten take approximately 14%. The specimen sequenced was blood. The source of these receptors is a middle-aged woman with Graves' hyperthyroidism. CDR3s include the opening cysteine and the closing phenylalanine or tryptophan. The D gene is left open where the match is weak. Clone size is given for some rows only: seen once, a few or many times, or a class if the clone is expanded.

j_call d_call v_call clone_size cdr3_length cdr3_nt cdr3_aa
TRBJ2-7 TRBD1 TRBV7-9 NA 14 TGTGCCAGCAGCTTGGTTATAGGACAGGGTGAGGAGTACTTC CASSLVIGQGEEYF
TRBJ2-1 TRBD2 TRBV28 many 14 TGTGCCAGCAGTTTCCTGGCGGGAGTGATTGAGCAGTTCTTC CASSFLAGVIEQFF
TRBJ2-7 TRBD2 TRBV27 NA 14 TGTGCCAGCAGTTTGGGACTAGCGGTCCACGAGCAGTACTTC CASSLGLAVHEQYF
TRBJ2-1 TRBD1 TRBV20-1 NA 15 TGCAGTGCAGTAGGACAGGCTGGCTCCTACAATGAGCAGTTCTTC CSAVGQAGSYNEQFF
TRBJ1-5 NA TRBV28 NA 15 TGTGCCAGCAGCACCCCGACTGGTCGCAATCAGCCCCAGCATTTT CASSTPTGRNQPQHF
TRBJ2-2 TRBD2 TRBV9 NA 17 TGTGCCAGCAGCGTAGTTGAAGCGGGAGGAAACACCGGGGAGCTGTTTTTT CASSVVEAGGNTGELFF
TRBJ2-1 TRBD2 TRBV7-9 NA 14 TGTGCCAGCAGCCAGACTAGCGGACTGGATGAGCAGTTCTTC CASSQTSGLDEQFF
TRBJ1-6 TRBD1 TRBV7-9 many 15 TGTGCCAGCAGCTCGCCGGACAGGGGAGATTCACCCCTCCACTTT CASSSPDRGDSPLHF
TRBJ1-2 NA TRBV28 NA 11 TGTGCCAGCAGATGGGAGGCTGGCTACACCTTC CASRWEAGYTF
TRBJ2-5 NA TRBV20-1 NA 12 TGCAGTGCCCCGGACGTCCAAGAGACCCAGTACTTC CSAPDVQETQYF
TRBJ2-1 NA TRBV5-1 many 12 TGCGCCAGCACCTTGGATCTAGTTGAGCAGTTCTTC CASTLDLVEQFF
TRBJ2-3 NA TRBV20-1 once 13 TGCAGTGCTACCCAGACCGCCGCAGATACGCAGTATTTT CSATQTAADTQYF
TRBJ1-2 TRBD1 TRBV2 NA 14 TGTGCCAGCAGGGCCCTACAGGGGGCGTTTGGCTACACCTTC CASRALQGAFGYTF
TRBJ2-7 TRBD2 TRBV10-3 many 13 TGTGCCGCCGGACTAGCGGGAGCGGCCGAGCAGTACTTC CAAGLAGAAEQYF
TRBJ2-1 TRBD1 TRBV11-2 many 15 TGTGCCAGCAGCATAGGGACAGGACCCTACAATGAGCAGTTCTTC CASSIGTGPYNEQFF
TRBJ2-7 TRBD1 TRBV7-9 NA 16 TGTGCCAGCAGCCTCTCCCCGGGACAGGAAACCTACGAGCAGTACTTC CASSLSPGQETYEQYF
TRBJ1-1 NA TRBV5-1 few 13 TGCGCCAGCAGCTTAGGGGCGAGTCTCGAAGCTTTCTTT CASSLGASLEAFF
TRBJ2-3 NA TRBV5-1 many 16 TGCGCCAGCAGCCCCATTCTTGGTCAAGGTGCAGATACGCAGTATTTT CASSPILGQGADTQYF
TRBJ2-3 TRBD2 TRBV20-1 many 16 TGCAGTGCTAGATTACTAGCGGGACCTAGCACAGATACGCAGTATTTT CSARLLAGPSTDTQYF
TRBJ2-5 NA TRBV28 many 14 TGTGCCAGCAGTTTGGGGGGTGACCAAGAGACCCAGTACTTC CASSLGGDQETQYF
TRBJ2-7 NA TRBV3-1 many 16 TGTGCCAGCAGCCAAAACTTATACCCGGGGACGCGCGAGCAGTACTTC CASSQNLYPGTREQYF